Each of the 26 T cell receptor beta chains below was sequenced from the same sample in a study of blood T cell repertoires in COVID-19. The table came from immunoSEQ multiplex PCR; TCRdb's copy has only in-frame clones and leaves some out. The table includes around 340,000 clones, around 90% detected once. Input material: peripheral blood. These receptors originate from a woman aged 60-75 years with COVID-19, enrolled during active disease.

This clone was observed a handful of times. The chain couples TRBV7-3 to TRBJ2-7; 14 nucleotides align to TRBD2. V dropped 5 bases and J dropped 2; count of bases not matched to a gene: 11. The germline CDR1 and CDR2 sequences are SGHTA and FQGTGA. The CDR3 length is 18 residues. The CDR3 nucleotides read TGTGCCAGCAGCATTTCCGGGACTAGCGGGGGAAACCCCTACGAGCAGTACTTC. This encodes CASSISGTSGGNPYEQYF. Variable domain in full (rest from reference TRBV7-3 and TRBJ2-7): GAGVSQTPSNKVTEKGKYVELRCDPISGHTALYWYRQSLGQGPEFLIYFQGTGAADDSGLPNDRFFAVRPEGSVSTLKIQRTERGDSAVYLCASSISGTSGGNPYEQYFGPGTRLTVT.

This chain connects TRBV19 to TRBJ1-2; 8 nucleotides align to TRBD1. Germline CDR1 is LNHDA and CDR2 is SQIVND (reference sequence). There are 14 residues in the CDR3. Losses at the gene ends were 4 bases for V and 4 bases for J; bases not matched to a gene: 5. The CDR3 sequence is CASSTQGASYGYTF. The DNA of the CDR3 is TGTGCCAGTAGTACCCAGGGGGCCAGCTATGGCTACACCTTC.

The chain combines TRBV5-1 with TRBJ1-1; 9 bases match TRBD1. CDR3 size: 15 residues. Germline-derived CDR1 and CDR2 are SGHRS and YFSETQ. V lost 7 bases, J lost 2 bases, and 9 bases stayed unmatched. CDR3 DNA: TGCGCCAGCCGATGGACAGGGGTTCTTAACACTGAAGCTTTCTTT. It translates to CASRWTGVLNTEAFF.

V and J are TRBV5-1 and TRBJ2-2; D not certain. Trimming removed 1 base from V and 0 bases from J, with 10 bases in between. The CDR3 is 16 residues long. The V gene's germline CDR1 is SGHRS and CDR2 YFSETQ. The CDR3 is CASSLTRRANTGELFF. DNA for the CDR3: TGCGCCAGCAGCTTGACCCGACGGGCGAACACCGGGGAGCTGTTTTTT.

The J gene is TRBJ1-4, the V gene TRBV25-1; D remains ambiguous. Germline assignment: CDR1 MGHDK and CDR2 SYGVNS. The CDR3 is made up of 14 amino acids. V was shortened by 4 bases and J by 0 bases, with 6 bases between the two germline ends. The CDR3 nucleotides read TGTGCCAGCAGTGTGTCAGCAACTAATGAAAAACTGTTTTTT. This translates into CASSVSATNEKLFF.

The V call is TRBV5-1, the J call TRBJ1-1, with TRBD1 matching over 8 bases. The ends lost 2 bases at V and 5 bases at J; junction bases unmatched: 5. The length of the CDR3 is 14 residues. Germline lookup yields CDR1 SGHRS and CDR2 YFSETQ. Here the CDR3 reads CASSLQGVTTEAFF. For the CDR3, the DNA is TGCGCCAGCAGCTTACAGGGGGTGACGACTGAAGCTTTCTTT.

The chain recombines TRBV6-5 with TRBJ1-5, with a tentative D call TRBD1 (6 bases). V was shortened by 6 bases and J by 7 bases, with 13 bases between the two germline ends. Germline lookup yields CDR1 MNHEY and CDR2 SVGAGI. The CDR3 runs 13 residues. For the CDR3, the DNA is TGTGCCAGCAGACCGACAGGTGCGCAGCCCCAGCATTTT. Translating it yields CASRPTGAQPQHF.

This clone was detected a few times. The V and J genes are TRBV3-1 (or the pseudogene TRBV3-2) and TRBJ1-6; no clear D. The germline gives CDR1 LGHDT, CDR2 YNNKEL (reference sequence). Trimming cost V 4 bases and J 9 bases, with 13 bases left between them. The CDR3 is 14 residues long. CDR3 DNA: TGTGCCAGCAGCCGCGAACCGTCGCCTTCACCCCTCCACTTT. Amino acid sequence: CASSREPSPSPLHF.

The DNA for the CDR3 is TGTGCTAGTGGTTTGGAACAGGGTTGGAATGAAAAACTGTTTTTT. Translating it yields CASGLEQGWNEKLFF. The gene calls are TRBV12-5 and TRBJ1-4; a possible D gene is TRBD1 (6 bases). Germline values: CDR1 LGHNT, CDR2 FRNRAP. The ends were cut back, 1 base at V and 5 bases at J, with 11 bases in the middle. This CDR3 region has 15 residues.

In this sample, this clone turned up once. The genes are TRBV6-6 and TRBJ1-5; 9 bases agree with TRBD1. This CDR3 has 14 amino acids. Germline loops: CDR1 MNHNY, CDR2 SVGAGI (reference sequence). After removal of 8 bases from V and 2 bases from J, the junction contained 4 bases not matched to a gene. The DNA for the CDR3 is TGTGCCAGCGCAGGACAGGGGCGCAATCAGCCCCAGCATTTT. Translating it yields CASAGQGRNQPQHF.

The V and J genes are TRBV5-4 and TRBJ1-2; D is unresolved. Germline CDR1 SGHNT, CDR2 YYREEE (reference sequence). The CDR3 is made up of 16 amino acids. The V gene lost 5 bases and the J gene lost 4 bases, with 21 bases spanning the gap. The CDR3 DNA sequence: TGTGCCAGCAGTCTGTCTGGCGCAACCTCGGGCTATGGCTACACCTTC. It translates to CASSLSGATSGYGYTF.

The CDR3 DNA reads TGTGCCAGCAGCTTAGATACAGGGGAAACTGAAGCTTTCTTT. This codes for CASSLDTGETEAFF. The chain carries TRBV11-3 and TRBJ1-1; TRBD1 matches 7 bases. Germline V gene lookup returns CDR1 SGHNT and CDR2 YENEEA. The V and J ends lost 0 bases and 5 bases, in that order; junction bases with no gene match: 3. The CDR3 has 14 amino acids.

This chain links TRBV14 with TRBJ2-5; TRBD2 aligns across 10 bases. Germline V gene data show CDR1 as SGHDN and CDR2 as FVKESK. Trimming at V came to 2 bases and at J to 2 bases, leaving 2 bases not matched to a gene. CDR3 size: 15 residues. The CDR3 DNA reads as TGTGCCAGCAGCCAACTAGCGGGGGATCAAGAGACCCAGTACTTC. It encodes CASSQLAGDQETQYF.

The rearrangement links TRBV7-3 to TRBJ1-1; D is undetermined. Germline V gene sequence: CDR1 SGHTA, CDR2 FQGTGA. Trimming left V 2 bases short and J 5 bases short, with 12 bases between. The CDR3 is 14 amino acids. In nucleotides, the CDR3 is TGTGCCAGCAGCTTACTGAGCACGGGGACTGAAGCTTTCTTT. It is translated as CASSLLSTGTEAFF. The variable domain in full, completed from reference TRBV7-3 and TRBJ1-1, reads GAGVSQTPSNKVTEKGKYVELRCDPISGHTALYWYRQSLGQGPEFLIYFQGTGAADDSGLPNDRFFAVRPEGSVSTLKIQRTERGDSAVYLCASSLLSTGTEAFFGQGTRLTVV.

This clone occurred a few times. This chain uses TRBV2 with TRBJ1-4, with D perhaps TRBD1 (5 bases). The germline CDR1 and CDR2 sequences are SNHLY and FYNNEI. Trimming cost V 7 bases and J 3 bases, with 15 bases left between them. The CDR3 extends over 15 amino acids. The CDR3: CASNIRAAANEKLFF. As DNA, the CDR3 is TGTGCCAGCAATATCAGGGCGGCCGCTAATGAAAAACTGTTTTTT.

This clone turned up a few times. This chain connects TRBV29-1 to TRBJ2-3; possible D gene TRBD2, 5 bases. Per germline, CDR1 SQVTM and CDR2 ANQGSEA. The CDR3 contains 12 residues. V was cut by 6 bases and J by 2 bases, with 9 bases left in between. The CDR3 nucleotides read TGCAGCGTAGAGGGCCTCACAGATACGCAGTATTTT. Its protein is CSVEGLTDTQYF.

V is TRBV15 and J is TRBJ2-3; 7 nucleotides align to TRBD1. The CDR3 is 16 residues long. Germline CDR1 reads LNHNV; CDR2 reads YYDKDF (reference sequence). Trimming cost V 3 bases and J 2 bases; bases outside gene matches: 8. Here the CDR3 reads CATSRARGQVTDTQYF. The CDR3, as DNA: TGTGCCACCAGCAGGGCCCGAGGACAGGTCACAGATACGCAGTATTTT. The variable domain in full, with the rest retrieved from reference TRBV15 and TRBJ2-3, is DAMVIQNPRYQVTQFGKPVTLSCSQTLNHNVMYWYQQKSSQAPKLLFHYYDKDFNNEADTPDNFQSRRPNTSFCFLDIRSPGLGDTAMYLCATSRARGQVTDTQYFGPGTRLTVL.

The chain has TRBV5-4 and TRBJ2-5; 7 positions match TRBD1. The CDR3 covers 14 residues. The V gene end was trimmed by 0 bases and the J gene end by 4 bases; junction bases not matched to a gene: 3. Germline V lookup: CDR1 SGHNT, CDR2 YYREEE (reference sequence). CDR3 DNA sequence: TGTGCCAGCAGCTTGGGGGCAGGGGGAGAGACCCAGTACTTC. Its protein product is CASSLGAGGETQYF.

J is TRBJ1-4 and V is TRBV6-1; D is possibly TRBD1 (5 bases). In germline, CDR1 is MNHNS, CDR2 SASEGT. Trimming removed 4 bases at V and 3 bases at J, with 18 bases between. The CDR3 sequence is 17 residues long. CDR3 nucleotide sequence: TGTGCCAGCAGTGCTTCAGGGTATTATTCCTCTAATGAAAAACTGTTTTTT. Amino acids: CASSASGYYSSNEKLFF.

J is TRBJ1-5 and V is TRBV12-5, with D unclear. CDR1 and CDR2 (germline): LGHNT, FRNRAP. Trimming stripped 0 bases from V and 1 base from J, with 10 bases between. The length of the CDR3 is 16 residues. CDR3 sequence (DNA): TGTGCTAGTGGTTTGGTAAGTGCCGGGAGCAATCAGCCCCAGCATTTT. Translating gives CASGLVSAGSNQPQHF.

The CDR3 reads CASVEGRYGYTF. The DNA of the CDR3 is TGTGCCAGCGTGGAGGGTCGGTATGGCTACACCTTC. The chain couples TRBV6-5 to TRBJ1-2; D unresolved. The V gene's germline CDR1 is MNHEY and CDR2 SVGAGI. This CDR3 region has 12 residues. V was shortened by 8 bases and J by 5 bases, with 12 bases between the two germline ends.

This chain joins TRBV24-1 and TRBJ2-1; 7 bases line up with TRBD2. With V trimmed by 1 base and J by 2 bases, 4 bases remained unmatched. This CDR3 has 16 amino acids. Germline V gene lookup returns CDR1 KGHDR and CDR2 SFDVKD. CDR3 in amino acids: CATSDFSSGTYNEQFF. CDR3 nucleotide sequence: TGTGCCACCAGTGATTTTTCTAGCGGCACCTACAATGAGCAGTTCTTC.

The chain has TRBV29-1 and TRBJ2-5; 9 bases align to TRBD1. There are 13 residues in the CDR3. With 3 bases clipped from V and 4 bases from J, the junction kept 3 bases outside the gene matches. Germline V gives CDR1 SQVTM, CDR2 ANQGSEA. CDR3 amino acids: CSVDETGGETQYF. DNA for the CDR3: TGCAGCGTTGACGAGACAGGGGGAGAGACCCAGTACTTC. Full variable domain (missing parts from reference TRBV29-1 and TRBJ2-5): SAVISQKPSRDICQRGTSLTIQCQVDSQVTMMFWYRQQPGQSLTLIATANQGSEATYESGFVIDKFPISRPNLTFSTLTVSNMSPEDSSIYLCSVDETGGETQYFGPGTRLLVL.

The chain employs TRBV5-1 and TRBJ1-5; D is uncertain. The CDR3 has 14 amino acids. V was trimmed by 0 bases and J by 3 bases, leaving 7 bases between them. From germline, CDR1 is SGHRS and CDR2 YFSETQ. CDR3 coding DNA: TGCGCCAGCAGCTTGGGAGGCCTCAATCAGCCCCAGCATTTT. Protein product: CASSLGGLNQPQHF.

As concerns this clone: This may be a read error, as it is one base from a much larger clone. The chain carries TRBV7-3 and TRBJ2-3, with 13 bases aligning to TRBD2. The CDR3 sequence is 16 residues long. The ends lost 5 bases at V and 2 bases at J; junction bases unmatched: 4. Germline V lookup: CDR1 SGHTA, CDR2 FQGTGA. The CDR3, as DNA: TGTGCCAGCAGCCCCGGGACTAGCGGGGTCACAGATACGCAGTATTTT. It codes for CASSPGTSGVTDTQYF.

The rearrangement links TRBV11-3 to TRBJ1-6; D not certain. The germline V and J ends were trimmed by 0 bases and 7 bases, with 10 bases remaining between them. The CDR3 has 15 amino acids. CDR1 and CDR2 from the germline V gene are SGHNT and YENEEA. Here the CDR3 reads CASSLDGAPNSPLHF. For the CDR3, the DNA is TGTGCCAGCAGCTTAGATGGAGCGCCAAATTCACCCCTCCACTTT.